Following are 9 T cell receptor beta chains from one sample sequenced in a study of tumor-infiltrating lymphocytes in localized non-small cell lung cancer. Data came from immunoSEQ multiplex PCR; TCRdb stores just in-frame clones and leaves some out. The sample records 16,000 or so clones, over 75% being singletons. Sequenced: lung tumor tissue. The receptor source for this set is a human donor with non-small cell lung cancer.

The chain uses TRBV10-3 and TRBJ2-5; D unclear. V lost 3 bases to trimming and J lost 1 base, with 6 bases between them. CDR1 and CDR2 from the germline V gene are ENHRY and SYGVKD. The CDR3 spans 13 residues. The CDR3, as DNA: TGTGCCATCAGTGACCCAGTCCAAGAGACCCAGTACTTC. This gives the protein CAISDPVQETQYF.

This clone is judged medium-sized. Other DNA sequences of this sample code for an identical CDR3. The chain recombines TRBV7-9 with TRBJ1-2; 9 nucleotides align to TRBD1. V lost 3 bases to trimming and J lost 2 bases; unmatched junction nucleotides: 4. The CDR3 is made up of 15 amino acids. Germline CDR1 is SEHNR and CDR2 is FQNEAQ (reference sequence). The CDR3 is CASSFTGGANYGYTF. The CDR3 coding sequence is TGTGCCAGCAGCTTCACAGGGGGCGCGAACTATGGCTACACCTTC.

This CDR3 is CASSYRGALQETQYF. For the CDR3, the DNA is TGTGCCAGCAGCTACCGAGGCGCCCTCCAAGAGACCCAGTACTTC. The genes are TRBV7-8 and TRBJ2-5; D is unclear. Trimming removed 4 bases at V and 1 base at J, with 13 bases between. Germline V gives CDR1 SGHVS, CDR2 FQNEAQ. CDR3 length: 15 residues.

The chain joins TRBV6-1 to TRBJ1-4, with D possibly being TRBD1 (5 bases). Germline CDR1 reads MNHNS; CDR2 reads SASEGT. The CDR3 totals 16 residues. V was cut by 2 bases and J by 7 bases, with 17 bases left in between. CDR3 sequence reads: CASSEIRGGGGEKLFF. In DNA form, the CDR3 reads TGTGCCAGCAGTGAAATTCGGGGGGGAGGAGGTGAAAAACTGTTTTTT.

V usage is TRBV19 and J usage is TRBJ1-5, with D possibly matching TRBD1 (6 bases). Trimming pared 7 bases from V and 5 bases from J, leaving 18 bases between. The germline CDR1 and CDR2 sequences are LNHDA and SQIVND (reference sequence). The CDR3 spans 15 residues. This CDR3 is CASNPRDTPHQPQHF. The DNA of the CDR3 is TGTGCCAGTAACCCTCGGGACACACCACATCAGCCCCAGCATTTT.

This clone was observed a single time. The chain is built from TRBV5-1 and TRBJ1-1; tentatively, D is TRBD1 (6 bases). CDR3 length: 15 amino acids. V was trimmed by 1 base and J by 3 bases, leaving 13 bases between them. Germline V gene sequence: CDR1 SGHRS, CDR2 YFSETQ. CDR3 residues: CASSLFGGAHTEAFF. CDR3 nucleotides: TGCGCCAGCAGCTTGTTCGGGGGGGCCCACACTGAAGCTTTCTTT.

The rearrangement links TRBV10-3 to TRBJ1-5; TRBD1 aligns across 10 bases. The CDR3 totals 17 residues. From germline, CDR1 is ENHRY and CDR2 SYGVKD. J lost 7 bases, V lost 0 bases, and 9 bases had no gene match. CDR3 DNA sequence: TGTGCCATCAGTGAGTCGATCGGGACAGGGGACAGCCAGCCCCAGCATTTT. Its translation is CAISESIGTGDSQPQHF.

This clone was counted once. The gene calls are TRBV6-1 and TRBJ2-5, with TRBD2 identical over 10 bases. Per germline, CDR1 MNHNS and CDR2 SASEGT. The CDR3 spans 14 residues. J was trimmed by 4 bases and V by 5 bases; bases with no gene match: 4. The CDR3 coding sequence is TGTGCCAGCAGTTCCAGCGGGAGGGTAGAGACCCAGTACTTC. It is translated as CASSSSGRVETQYF.

V gene TRBV7-2 combines with J gene TRBJ2-1, with unresolved D. V lost 4 bases, J lost 11 bases, and 12 bases lay in between. The length of the CDR3 is 12 residues. In germline, CDR1 is SGHTA, CDR2 FQGNSA. This CDR3 reads CASSSTARQQFF. CDR3 nucleotides: TGTGCCAGCAGCTCGACCGCGAGGCAGCAGTTCTTC.